This entry concerns a single T cell receptor beta chain. Antigen: not known. The sample is drawn from a study of T cells in Graves' hyperthyroidism and ophthalmopathy. Overall study: Initial diagnosis, before any treatment, was when peripheral blood was collected.

From RNA transcripts, TCR beta CDR3 regions were amplified. TCR CDR3 regions were first amplified by RT-PCR with HTBI primers. TCRdb reprocessed the multiplex PCR reads via MiXCR and lists one record per CDR3 protein. Here the sample spans 700,000 or so distinct CDR3 sequences, about 14% being singletons. Germline V gene lookup returns CDR1 MDHEN and CDR2 SYDVKM. V dropped 2 bases and J dropped 0 bases, with 7 bases sitting between them. This CDR3 contains 15 residues. Study-wide results and caveats: Ophthalmopathy and stable hyperthyroidism were separated by a 13 V-J model. Researchers found most expanded thyroid clonotypes above 0.001 in blood as well.

The rearrangement joins TRBV28 to TRBJ1-4; D not resolved. Sequencing used blood. The TCR was taken from a woman in her forties or fifties with Graves' ophthalmopathy. The chain's CDR3 is CASSLQEATNEKLFF. DNA for the CDR3: TGTGCCAGCAGTTTACAGGAAGCAACTAATGAAAAACTGTTTTTT.